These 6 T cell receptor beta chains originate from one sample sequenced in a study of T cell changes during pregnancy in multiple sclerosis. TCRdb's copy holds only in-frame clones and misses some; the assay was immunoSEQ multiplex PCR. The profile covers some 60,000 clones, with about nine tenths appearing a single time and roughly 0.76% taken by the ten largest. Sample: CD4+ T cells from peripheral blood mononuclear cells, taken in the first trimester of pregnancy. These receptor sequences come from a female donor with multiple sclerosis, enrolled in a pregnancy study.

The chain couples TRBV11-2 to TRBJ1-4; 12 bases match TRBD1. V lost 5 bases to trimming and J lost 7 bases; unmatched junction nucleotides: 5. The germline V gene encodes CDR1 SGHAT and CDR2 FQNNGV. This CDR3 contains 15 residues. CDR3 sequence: CASSPGDRGLEKLFF. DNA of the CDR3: TGTGCCAGCAGCCCAGGGGACAGGGGGCTTGAAAAACTGTTTTTT. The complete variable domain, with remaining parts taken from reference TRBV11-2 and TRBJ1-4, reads EAGVAQSPRYKIIEKRQSVAFWCNPISGHATLYWYQQILGQGPKLLIQFQNNGVVDDSQLPKDRFSAERLKGVDSTLKIQPAKLEDSAVYLCASSPGDRGLEKLFFGSGTQLSVL.

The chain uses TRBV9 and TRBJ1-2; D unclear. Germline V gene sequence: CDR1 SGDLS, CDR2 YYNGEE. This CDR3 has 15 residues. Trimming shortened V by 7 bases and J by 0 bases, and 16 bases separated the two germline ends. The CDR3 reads CASLPWRAPNYGYTF. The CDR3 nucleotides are TGTGCCAGCCTCCCTTGGAGGGCGCCTAACTATGGCTACACCTTC.

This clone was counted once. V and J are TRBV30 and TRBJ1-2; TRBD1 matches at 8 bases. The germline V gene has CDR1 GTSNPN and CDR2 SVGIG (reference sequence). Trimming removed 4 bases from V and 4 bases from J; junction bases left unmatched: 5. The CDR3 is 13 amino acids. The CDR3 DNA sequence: TGTGCCTGGAACGGACAGGGCCTCTATGGCTACACCTTC. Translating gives CAWNGQGLYGYTF. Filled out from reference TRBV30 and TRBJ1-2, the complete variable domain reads SQTIHQWPATLVQPVGSPLSLECTVEGTSNPNLYWYRQAAGRGLQLLFYSVGIGQISSEVPQNLSASRPQDRQFILSSKKLLLSDSGFYLCAWNGQGLYGYTFGSGTRLTVV.

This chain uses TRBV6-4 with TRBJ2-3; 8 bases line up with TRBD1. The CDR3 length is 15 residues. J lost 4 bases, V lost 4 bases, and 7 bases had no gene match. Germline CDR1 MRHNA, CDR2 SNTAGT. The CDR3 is CASSAFGQGPDTQYF. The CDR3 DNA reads TGTGCCAGCAGTGCGTTCGGACAGGGACCAGATACGCAGTATTTT.

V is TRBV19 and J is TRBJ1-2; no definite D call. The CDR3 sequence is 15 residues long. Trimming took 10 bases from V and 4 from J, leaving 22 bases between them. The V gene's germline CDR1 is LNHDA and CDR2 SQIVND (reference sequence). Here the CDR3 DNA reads TGTGCCACAGCGTATTCGTTGCGGAGCGGCTATGGCTACACCTTC. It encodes CATAYSLRSGYGYTF.

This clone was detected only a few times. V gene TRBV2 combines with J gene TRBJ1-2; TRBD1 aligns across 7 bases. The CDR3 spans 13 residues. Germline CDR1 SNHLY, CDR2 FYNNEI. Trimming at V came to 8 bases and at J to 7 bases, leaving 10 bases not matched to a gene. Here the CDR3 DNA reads TGTGCCAGCTCAACAGGGGCCGCCCGTGGCTACACCTTC. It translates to CASSTGAARGYTF.